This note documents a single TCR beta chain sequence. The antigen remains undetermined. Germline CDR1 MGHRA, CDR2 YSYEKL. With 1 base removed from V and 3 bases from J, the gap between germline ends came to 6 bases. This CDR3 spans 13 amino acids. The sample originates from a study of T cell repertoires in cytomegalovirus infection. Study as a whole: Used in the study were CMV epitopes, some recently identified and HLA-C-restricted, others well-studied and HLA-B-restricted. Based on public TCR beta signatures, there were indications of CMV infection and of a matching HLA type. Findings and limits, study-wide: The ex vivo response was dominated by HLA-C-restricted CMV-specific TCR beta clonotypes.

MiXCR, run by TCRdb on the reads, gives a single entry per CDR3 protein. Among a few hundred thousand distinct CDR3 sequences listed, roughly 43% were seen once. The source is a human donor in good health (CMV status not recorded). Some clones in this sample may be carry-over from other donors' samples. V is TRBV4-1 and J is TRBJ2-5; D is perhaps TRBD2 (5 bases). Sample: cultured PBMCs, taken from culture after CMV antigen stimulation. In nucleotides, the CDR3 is TGCGCCAGCAGCCAAGCCGGGAAAGAGACCCAGTACTTC. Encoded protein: CASSQAGKETQYF.